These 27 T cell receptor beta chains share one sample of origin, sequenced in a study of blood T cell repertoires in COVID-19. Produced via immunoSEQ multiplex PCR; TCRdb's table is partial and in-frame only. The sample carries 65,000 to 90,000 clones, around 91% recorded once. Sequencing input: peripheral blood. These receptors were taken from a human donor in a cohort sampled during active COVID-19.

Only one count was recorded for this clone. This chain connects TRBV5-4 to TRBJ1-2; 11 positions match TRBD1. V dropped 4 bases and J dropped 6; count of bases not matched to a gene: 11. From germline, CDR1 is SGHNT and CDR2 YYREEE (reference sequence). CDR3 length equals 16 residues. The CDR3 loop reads CASSTRTGGEGHGYTF. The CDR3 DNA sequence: TGTGCCAGCAGCACACGGACAGGGGGCGAGGGTCATGGCTACACCTTC.

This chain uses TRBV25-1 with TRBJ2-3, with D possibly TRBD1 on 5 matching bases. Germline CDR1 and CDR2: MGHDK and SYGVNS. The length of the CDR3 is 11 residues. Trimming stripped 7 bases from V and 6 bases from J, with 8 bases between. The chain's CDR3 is CASTRQDTQYF. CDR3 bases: TGTGCCAGCACCCGACAGGATACGCAGTATTTT.

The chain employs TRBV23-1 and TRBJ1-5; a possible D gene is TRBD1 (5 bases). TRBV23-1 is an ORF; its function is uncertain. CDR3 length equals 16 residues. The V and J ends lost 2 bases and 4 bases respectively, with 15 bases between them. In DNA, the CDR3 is TGCGCCAGCAGTCAAAAAGGACATAGGCGGAATCAGCCCCAGCATTTT. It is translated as CASSQKGHRRNQPQHF.

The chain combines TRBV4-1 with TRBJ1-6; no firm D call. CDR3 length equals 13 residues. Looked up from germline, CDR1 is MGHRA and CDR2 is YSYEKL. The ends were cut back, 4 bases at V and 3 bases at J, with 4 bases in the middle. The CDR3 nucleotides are TGCGCCAGCAGCCCCAACTATAATTCACCCCTCCACTTT. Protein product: CASSPNYNSPLHF.

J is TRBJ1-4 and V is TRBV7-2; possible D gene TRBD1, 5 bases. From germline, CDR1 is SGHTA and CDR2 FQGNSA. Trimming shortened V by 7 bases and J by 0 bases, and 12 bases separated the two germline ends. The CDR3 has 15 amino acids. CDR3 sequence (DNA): TGTGCCAGCACCCCATCGACAGCAACTAATGAAAAACTGTTTTTT. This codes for CASTPSTATNEKLFF.

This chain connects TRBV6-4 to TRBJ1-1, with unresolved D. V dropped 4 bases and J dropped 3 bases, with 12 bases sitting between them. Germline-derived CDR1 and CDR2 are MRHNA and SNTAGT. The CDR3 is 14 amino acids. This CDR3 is CASSATRADTEAFF. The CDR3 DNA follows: TGTGCCAGCAGTGCGACGAGGGCCGACACTGAAGCTTTCTTT.

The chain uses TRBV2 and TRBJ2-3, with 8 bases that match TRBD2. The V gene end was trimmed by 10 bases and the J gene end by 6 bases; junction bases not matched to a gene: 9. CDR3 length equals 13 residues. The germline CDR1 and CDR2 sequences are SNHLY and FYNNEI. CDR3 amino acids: CATQGLVVDTQYF. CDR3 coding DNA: TGTGCCACCCAGGGACTAGTCGTTGATACGCAGTATTTT.

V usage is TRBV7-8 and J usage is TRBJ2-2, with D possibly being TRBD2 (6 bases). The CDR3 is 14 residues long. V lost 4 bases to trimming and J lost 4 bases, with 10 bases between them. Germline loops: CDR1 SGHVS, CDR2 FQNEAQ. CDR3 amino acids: CASSSPGLTGELFF. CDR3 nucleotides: TGTGCCAGCAGCTCACCGGGACTCACCGGGGAGCTGTTTTTT.

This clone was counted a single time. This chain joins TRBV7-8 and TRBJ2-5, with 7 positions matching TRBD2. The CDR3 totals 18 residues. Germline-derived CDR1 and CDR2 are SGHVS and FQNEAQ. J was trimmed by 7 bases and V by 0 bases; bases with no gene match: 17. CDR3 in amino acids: CASSLARSGTQYYRTQYF. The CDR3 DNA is TGTGCCAGCAGCTTAGCCCGGAGCGGGACCCAATACTATCGGACCCAGTACTTC.

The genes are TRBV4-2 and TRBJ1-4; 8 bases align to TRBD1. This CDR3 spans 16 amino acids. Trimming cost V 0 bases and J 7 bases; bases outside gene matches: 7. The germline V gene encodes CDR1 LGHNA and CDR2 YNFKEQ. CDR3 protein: CASSQDQGAGGEKLFF. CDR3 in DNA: TGTGCCAGCAGCCAAGACCAGGGGGCAGGGGGTGAAAAACTGTTTTTT.

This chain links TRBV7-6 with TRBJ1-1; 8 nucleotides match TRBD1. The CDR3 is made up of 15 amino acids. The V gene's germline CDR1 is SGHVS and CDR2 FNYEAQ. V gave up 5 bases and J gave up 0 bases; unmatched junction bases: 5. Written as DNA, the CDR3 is TGTGCCAGCAGCAGGGGACAGGAGATGAACACTGAAGCTTTCTTT. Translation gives CASSRGQEMNTEAFF.

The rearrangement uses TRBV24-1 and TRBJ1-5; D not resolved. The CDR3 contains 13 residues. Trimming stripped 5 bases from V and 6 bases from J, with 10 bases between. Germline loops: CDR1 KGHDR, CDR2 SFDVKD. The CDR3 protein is CATSGRSGQPQHF. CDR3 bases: TGTGCCACCAGTGGTCGATCGGGTCAGCCCCAGCATTTT.

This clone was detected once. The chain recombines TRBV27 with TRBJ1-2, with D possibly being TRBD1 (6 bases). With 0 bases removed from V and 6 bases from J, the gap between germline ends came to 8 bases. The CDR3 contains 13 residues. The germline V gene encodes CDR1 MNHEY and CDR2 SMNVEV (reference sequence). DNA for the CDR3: TGTGCCAGCAGTTTATCGCACAGGGATGGCTACACCTTC. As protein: CASSLSHRDGYTF.

CDR3 coding DNA: TGTGCCAGCGTCAGCCAGCTTGGGCGAAACACCGGGGAGCTGTTTTTT. Protein product: CASVSQLGRNTGELFF. V is TRBV7-9 and J is TRBJ2-2; D unresolved. The CDR3 covers 16 residues. CDR1 and CDR2 (germline): SEHNR, FQNEAQ (reference sequence). V lost 8 bases and J 2 bases, leaving 18 bases between the germline ends.

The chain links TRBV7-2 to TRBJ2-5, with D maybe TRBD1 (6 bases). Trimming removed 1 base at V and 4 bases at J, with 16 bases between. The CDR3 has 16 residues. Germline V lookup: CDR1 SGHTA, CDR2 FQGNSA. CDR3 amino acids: CASSLDGQTLRETQYF. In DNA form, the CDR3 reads TGTGCCAGCAGCTTAGATGGACAGACCCTGCGAGAGACCCAGTACTTC. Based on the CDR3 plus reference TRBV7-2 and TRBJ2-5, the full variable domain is GAGVSQSPSNKVTEKGKDVELRCDPISGHTALYWYRQSLGQGLEFLIYFQGNSAPDKSGLPSDRFSAERTGGSVSTLTIQRTQQEDSAVYLCASSLDGQTLRETQYFGPGTRLLVL.

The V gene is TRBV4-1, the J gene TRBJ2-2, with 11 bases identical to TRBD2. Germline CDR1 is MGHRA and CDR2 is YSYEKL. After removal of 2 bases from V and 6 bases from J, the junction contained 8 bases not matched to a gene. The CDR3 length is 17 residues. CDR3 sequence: CASSQYDRTSGSGELFF. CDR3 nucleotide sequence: TGCGCCAGCAGCCAATACGATCGGACTAGCGGGTCCGGGGAGCTGTTTTTT.

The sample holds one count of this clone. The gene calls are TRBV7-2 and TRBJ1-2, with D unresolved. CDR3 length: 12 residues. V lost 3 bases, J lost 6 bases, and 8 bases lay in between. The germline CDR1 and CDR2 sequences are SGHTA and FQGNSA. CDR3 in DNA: TGTGCCAGCAGCTTGAAAGCGAATGGCTACACCTTC. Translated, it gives CASSLKANGYTF. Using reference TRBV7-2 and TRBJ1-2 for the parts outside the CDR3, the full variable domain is GAGVSQSPSNKVTEKGKDVELRCDPISGHTALYWYRQSLGQGLEFLIYFQGNSAPDKSGLPSDRFSAERTGGSVSTLTIQRTQQEDSAVYLCASSLKANGYTFGSGTRLTVV.

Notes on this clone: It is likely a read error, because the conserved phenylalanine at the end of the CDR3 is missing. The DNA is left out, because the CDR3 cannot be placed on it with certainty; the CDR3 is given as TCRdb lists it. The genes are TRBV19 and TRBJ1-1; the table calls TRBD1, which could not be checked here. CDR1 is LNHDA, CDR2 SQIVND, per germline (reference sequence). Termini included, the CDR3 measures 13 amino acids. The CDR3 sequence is CASSIVGTGSIIV.

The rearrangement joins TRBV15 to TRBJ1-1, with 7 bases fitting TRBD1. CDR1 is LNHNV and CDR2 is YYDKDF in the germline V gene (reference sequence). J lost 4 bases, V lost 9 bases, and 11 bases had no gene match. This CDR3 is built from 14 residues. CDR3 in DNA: TGTGCCACGGGGGCAGGGGGATCGGGCACTGAAGCTTTCTTT. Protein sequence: CATGAGGSGTEAFF.

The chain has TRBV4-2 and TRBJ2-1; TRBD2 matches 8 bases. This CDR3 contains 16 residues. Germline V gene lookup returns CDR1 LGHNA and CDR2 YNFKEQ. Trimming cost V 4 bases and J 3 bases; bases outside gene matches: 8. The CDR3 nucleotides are TGTGCCAGCAGCCCCCGTAGCGGGGCTGGCTACAATGAGCAGTTCTTC. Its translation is CASSPRSGAGYNEQFF.

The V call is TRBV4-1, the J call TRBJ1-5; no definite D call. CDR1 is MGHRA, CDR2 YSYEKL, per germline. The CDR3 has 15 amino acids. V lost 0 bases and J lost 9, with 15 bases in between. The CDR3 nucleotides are TGCGCCAGCAGCCAAGATCCCAGAGCGGGCCGGCCCCAGCATTTT. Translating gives CASSQDPRAGRPQHF.

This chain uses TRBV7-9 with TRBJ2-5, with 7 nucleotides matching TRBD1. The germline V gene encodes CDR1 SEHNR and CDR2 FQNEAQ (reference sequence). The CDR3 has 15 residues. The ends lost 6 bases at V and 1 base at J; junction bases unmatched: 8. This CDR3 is CASSSPGTAQETQYF. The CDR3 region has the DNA TGTGCCAGCAGTTCACCCGGGACAGCCCAAGAGACCCAGTACTTC.

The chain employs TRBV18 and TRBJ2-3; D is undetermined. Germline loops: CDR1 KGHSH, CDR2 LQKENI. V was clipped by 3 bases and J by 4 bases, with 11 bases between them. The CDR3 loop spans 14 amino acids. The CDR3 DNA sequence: TGTGCCAGCTCACCCGCGATGCCGCCAGATACGCAGTATTTT. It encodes CASSPAMPPDTQYF.

CDR3 sequence (DNA): TGTGCCTCGACCGTCCGGACATCAAACACTGAAGCTTTCTTT. Residues: CASTVRTSNTEAFF. This chain links TRBV2 with TRBJ1-1; a weak D match, TRBD1 (5 bases). CDR1 SNHLY and CDR2 FYNNEI come from the germline V gene. CDR3 size: 14 residues. V was pared by 11 bases and J by 2 bases, with 18 bases between.

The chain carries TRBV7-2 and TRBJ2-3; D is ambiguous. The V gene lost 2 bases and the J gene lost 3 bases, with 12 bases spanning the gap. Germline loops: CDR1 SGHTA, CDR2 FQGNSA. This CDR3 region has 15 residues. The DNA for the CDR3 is TGTGCCAGCAGCTTATTCATAACGGGTACAGATACGCAGTATTTT. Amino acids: CASSLFITGTDTQYF.

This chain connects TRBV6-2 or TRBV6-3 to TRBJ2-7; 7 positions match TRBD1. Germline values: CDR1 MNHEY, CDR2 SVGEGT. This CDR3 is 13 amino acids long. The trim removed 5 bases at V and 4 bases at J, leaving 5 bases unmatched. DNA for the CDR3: TGTGCCAGCAGTGGGGGACAGAAGTACGAGCAGTACTTC. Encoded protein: CASSGGQKYEQYF.

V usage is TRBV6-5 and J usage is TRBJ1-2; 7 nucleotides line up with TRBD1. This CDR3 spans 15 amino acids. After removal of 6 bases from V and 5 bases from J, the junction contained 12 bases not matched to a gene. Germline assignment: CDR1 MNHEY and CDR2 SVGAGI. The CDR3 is CASRVSSGTEYGYTF. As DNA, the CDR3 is TGTGCCAGCAGAGTTTCATCCGGGACAGAGTATGGCTACACCTTC.